The clone carrying this TCR beta chain was seen only a few times. The antigen is unknown. Between the trimmed V and J ends, which lost 5 bases and 6 bases, there was a span of 16 bases. The CDR3 covers 14 residues. The germline gives CDR1 SGHTA, CDR2 FQGNSA. This specimen comes from a study of regulatory T cells in long-lasting Graves disease. Study overall: Persistent Graves' disease required over 5 years of antithyroid drugs and positive TSH receptor antibodies.

Study results and limitations: TCR diversity was lower in persistent than newly diagnosed Graves' disease. Repertoires from persistent disease leaned toward TRBV28, TRBJ1-2 and TRBJ2-5.

Relying on iRepertoire HTBI primers and Arm-PCR of CDR3 regions, the team built TCR beta libraries. Using its own MiXCR run on the multiplex PCR reads, TCRdb lists one record per CDR3 protein. The table includes around 510,000 distinct CDR3 sequences, around 20% detected once. Time point of the sample: persistent/refractory GD, antithyroid drugs over 5 years with positive TRAb. PBMC-derived RNA was used for the TCR library. V gene TRBV7-2 combines with J gene TRBJ1-1; D unclear. The source material was peripheral blood mononuclear cells (PBMCs), sampled when the disease was refractory, from a patient treated with antithyroid drugs. This receptor was identified in a female donor with Graves disease. CDR3 sequence: CASSAYLGLAEAFF. The CDR3 region has the DNA TGTGCCAGCAGCGCTTATCTAGGGCTAGCTGAAGCTTTCTTT.